The 8 T cell receptor beta chains given below trace back to one sample, sequenced in a study of blood T cell repertoires in COVID-19. The method was immunoSEQ multiplex PCR; TCRdb's version includes in-frame clones alone and lacks a portion of them. The data show approximately 79,000 clones, around 80% seen once. The specimen was peripheral blood. The receptors stem from a woman between 50 and 59 years old with acute or convalescent COVID-19.

This rearrangement joins TRBV11-2 to TRBJ2-7; 7 positions match TRBD2. Germline V gene lookup returns CDR1 SGHAT and CDR2 FQNNGV. The CDR3 length is 15 residues. The V gene end was trimmed by 5 bases and the J gene end by 0 bases; junction bases not matched to a gene: 7. The CDR3 nucleotides read TGTGCCAGCAGCGTAGGGACTATTACCTCCTACGAGCAGTACTTC. Amino acid sequence: CASSVGTITSYEQYF. The whole variable domain, filled in from reference TRBV11-2 and TRBJ2-7, reads EAGVAQSPRYKIIEKRQSVAFWCNPISGHATLYWYQQILGQGPKLLIQFQNNGVVDDSQLPKDRFSAERLKGVDSTLKIQPAKLEDSAVYLCASSVGTITSYEQYFGPGTRLTVT.

The chain links TRBV7-8 to TRBJ2-2, with TRBD1 matching over 11 bases. This CDR3 is built from 16 residues. The ends lost 5 bases at V and 7 bases at J; junction bases unmatched: 9. Germline V lookup: CDR1 SGHVS, CDR2 FQNEAQ. The CDR3 nucleotides read TGTGCCAGCAGCACAAGGGACAGGGGGTTTAGCGGGGAGCTGTTTTTT. It translates to CASSTRDRGFSGELFF.

The chain has TRBV7-2 and TRBJ2-7; TRBD1 matches 7 bases. Germline assignment: CDR1 SGHTA and CDR2 FQGNSA. Trimming took 0 bases from V and 4 from J; bases not matched to a gene: 6. The CDR3 length is 15 residues. Here the CDR3 reads CASSLARDRFYEQYF. The CDR3 region has the DNA TGTGCCAGCAGCTTAGCCCGGGACAGATTTTACGAGCAGTACTTC.

The chain joins TRBV2 to TRBJ2-5; 12 bases map to TRBD2. This CDR3 contains 15 residues. V dropped 6 bases and J dropped 5; count of bases not matched to a gene: 7. Germline CDR1 and CDR2: SNHLY and FYNNEI. The CDR3 DNA reads as TGTGCCAGCAGAGAAACTAGCGGGGGGCGGGAGACCCAGTACTTC. This translates into CASRETSGGRETQYF.

This clone was counted a few times. The V gene is TRBV7-9, the J gene TRBJ1-4; D unresolved. V gave up 6 bases and J gave up 4 bases, with 3 bases separating them. Germline values: CDR1 SEHNR, CDR2 FQNEAQ (reference sequence). The CDR3 sequence is 11 residues long. The chain's CDR3 is CASSNNEKLFF. As DNA, the CDR3 is TGTGCCAGCAGTAATAATGAAAAACTGTTTTTT.

The chain uses TRBV24-1 and TRBJ2-4; D perhaps matches TRBD1 (6 bases). Germline assignment: CDR1 KGHDR and CDR2 SFDVKD. This CDR3 has 14 amino acids. Trimming stripped 9 bases from V and 2 bases from J, with 13 bases between. In DNA, the CDR3 is TGTGCCACCGCAGGGGCCGGATCCAAAAACATTCAGTACTTC. This encodes CATAGAGSKNIQYF.

This clone was recorded only once. V and J are TRBV10-3 and TRBJ2-1; 8 bases align to TRBD2. CDR3 length equals 16 residues. Germline lookup yields CDR1 ENHRY and CDR2 SYGVKD. V trimming: 4 bases; J trimming: 9 bases; junction bases outside the gene matches: 14. CDR3 protein: CAISGVPGGGWGEQFF. The CDR3 DNA follows: TGTGCCATCAGTGGGGTCCCCGGGGGGGGCTGGGGTGAGCAGTTCTTC.

V is TRBV28 and J is TRBJ1-4; TRBD1 might be the D (6 bases). V was pared by 6 bases and J by 7 bases, with 18 bases between. The CDR3 has 15 amino acids. Germline values: CDR1 MDHEN, CDR2 SYDVKM. The CDR3 DNA reads TGTGCCAGCAGCACAACCGACAGGTGGCGTGAAAAACTGTTTTTT. It translates to CASSTTDRWREKLFF.